This record concerns one TCR beta chain sequence. Combining iRepertoire HTBI primers with Arm-PCR of CDR3 regions, the authors built TCR beta libraries. One entry per CDR3 protein results from TCRdb running MiXCR on the multiplex PCR reads. Of about 440,000 distinct CDR3 sequences in the sample, about 15% were seen once. These data are taken from a study of regulatory T cells in long-lasting Graves disease. The time point denotes: newly diagnosed GD, antithyroid drugs for less than 3 months. Generation of the TCR library employed RNA extracted from PBMCs. The CDR3 runs to 16 residues. The V segment lost 1 base and the J segment 0 bases; nucleotides outside the gene matches: 3. Germline CDR1 SGHVS, CDR2 FQNEAQ. These data were also reused for a study on T cells in Graves' hyperthyroidism and ophthalmopathy.

The sample here was peripheral blood mononuclear cells (PBMCs), taken at new diagnosis, from a patient treated with antithyroid drugs. This sequence originates from a woman between 25 and 40 years old with Graves disease. The rearrangement joins TRBV7-8 to TRBJ2-7, with 10 bases identical to TRBD1. CDR3 in DNA: TGTGCCAGCAGCTTAGGGGGACAGGGGAGCTCCTACGAGCAGTACTTC. Residues: CASSLGGQGSSYEQYF.